The 32 T cell receptor beta chains below were found in one sample sequenced in a study of early T cells in non-severe SARS-CoV-2 infection. MiXCR, run by TCRdb on the 5' RACE reads, gives a single entry per CDR3 protein. Among tens of thousands of distinct CDR3 sequences listed, 10% were seen once. Sequencing was carried out using whole blood. These receptors were collected from an adult who was a healthcare worker with PCR-confirmed SARS-CoV-2 infection or an uninfected control (not recorded which).

This rearrangement joins TRBV24-1 to TRBJ1-1; D gene ambiguous. This CDR3 has 13 amino acids. CDR1 and CDR2 (germline): KGHDR, SFDVKD. Trimming pared 4 bases from V and 6 bases from J, leaving 11 bases between. CDR3 sequence reads: CATSEANGAEAFF. The CDR3 DNA follows: TGTGCCACCAGTGAGGCAAATGGGGCTGAAGCTTTCTTT.

Ten or more counts support this clonotype. The gene calls are TRBV11-2 and TRBJ1-6; 7 bases map to TRBD1. This CDR3 has 14 residues. The V segment lost 4 bases and the J segment 6 bases; nucleotides outside the gene matches: 3. CDR1 SGHAT and CDR2 FQNNGV come from the germline V gene. Written as DNA, the CDR3 is TGTGCCAGCAGCTCGGGACAGCCTAATTCACCCCTCCACTTT. Protein: CASSSGQPNSPLHF. The full variable domain, its missing parts supplied by reference TRBV11-2 and TRBJ1-6, is EAGVAQSPRYKIIEKRQSVAFWCNPISGHATLYWYQQILGQGPKLLIQFQNNGVVDDSQLPKDRFSAERLKGVDSTLKIQPAKLEDSAVYLCASSSGQPNSPLHFGNGTRLTVT.

This clonotype was seen ten or more times. The chain links TRBV18 to TRBJ2-3, with D perhaps matching TRBD2 (5 bases). Germline V gene data show CDR1 as KGHSH and CDR2 as LQKENI. This CDR3 is built from 14 residues. The germline V and J ends were trimmed by 3 bases and 6 bases, with 13 bases remaining between them. The CDR3: CASSPLRAGDTQYF. The CDR3 DNA is TGTGCCAGCTCACCTTTGCGGGCTGGCGATACGCAGTATTTT.

This chain joins TRBV29-1 and TRBJ1-1, with unresolved D. V was clipped by 4 bases and J by 4 bases, with 4 bases between them. The CDR3 is 10 amino acids. Germline-derived CDR1 and CDR2 are SQVTM and ANQGSEA. The CDR3 DNA is TGCAGCGTTGTCTCCACTGAAGCTTTCTTT. Translation: CSVVSTEAFF.

The rearrangement joins TRBV20-1 to TRBJ2-1; D gene ambiguous. Germline V gives CDR1 DFQATT, CDR2 SNEGSKA (reference sequence). The V and J ends lost 0 bases and 9 bases respectively, with 15 bases between them. The CDR3 length is 14 residues. The CDR3 spells CSAREDLTRGEQFF. The CDR3 DNA reads TGCAGTGCTAGAGAGGACCTTACTCGCGGTGAGCAGTTCTTC.

This clonotype was recorded many times. This sequence joins TRBV20-1 and TRBJ2-1; TRBD2 matches 11 bases. V trimming: 1 base; J trimming: 5 bases; junction bases outside the gene matches: 7. In germline, CDR1 is DFQATT, CDR2 SNEGSKA (reference sequence). The CDR3 has 16 residues. In nucleotides, the CDR3 is TGCAGTGCTAGAGTAATTGGGACTAGCGGTAACAATGAGCAGTTCTTC. This sequence encodes CSARVIGTSGNNEQFF.

This clonotype was picked up many times. Written as DNA, the CDR3 is TGTGCCAGCAGCTCCCTTAGCGGAAAAGTGGCAGATACGCAGTATTTT. Translation: CASSSLSGKVADTQYF. The gene calls are TRBV13 and TRBJ2-3, with a possible D match to TRBD2 (6 bases). Germline loops: CDR1 PRHDT, CDR2 FYEKMQ (reference sequence). There are 16 residues in the CDR3. Trimming took 4 bases from V and 4 from J, leaving 18 bases between them.

This clonotype was recorded many times. The rearrangement uses TRBV20-1 and TRBJ2-1; either TRBD1 or TRBD2 may supply D (5 bases each). Trimming left V 3 bases short and J 6 bases short, with 27 bases between. Germline assignment: CDR1 DFQATT and CDR2 SNEGSKA (reference sequence). This CDR3 spans 18 amino acids. CDR3 in amino acids: CSASGELSRGPSFNEQFF. The CDR3 coding sequence is TGCAGTGCTAGCGGCGAGTTGAGCCGGGGCCCCAGCTTCAATGAGCAGTTCTTC.

This clonotype has a handful of counts. The chain combines TRBV18 with TRBJ1-5; TRBD1 agrees at 11 bases. V gave up 4 bases and J gave up 6 bases; unmatched junction bases: 5. Germline CDR1 is KGHSH and CDR2 is LQKENI. This CDR3 has 15 residues. The CDR3 coding sequence is TGTGCCAGCTCACGGGACAGGGGGTTAGCTCAGCCCCAGCATTTT. This translates into CASSRDRGLAQPQHF.

This clonotype was recorded at least ten times. The chain is built from TRBV6-5 and TRBJ1-5, with 9 positions matching TRBD1. Unmatched junction bases numbered 6, after V lost 5 bases and J lost 1 base. In germline, CDR1 is MNHEY, CDR2 SVGAGI. This CDR3 spans 16 amino acids. The CDR3 bases are TGTGCCAGCAGTAAGGGACAGGGAGGGAGCAATCAGCCCCAGCATTTT. Its protein is CASSKGQGGSNQPQHF.

Many counts were recorded for this clonotype. J is TRBJ2-5 and V is TRBV7-2; D is possibly TRBD2 (6 bases). The CDR3 covers 14 residues. Germline assignment: CDR1 SGHTA and CDR2 FQGNSA. Trimming took 5 bases from V and 5 from J, leaving 15 bases between them. CDR3 residues: CASSLVAAAETQYF. CDR3 in DNA: TGTGCCAGCAGCCTCGTAGCGGCAGCGGAGACCCAGTACTTC.

This clonotype was counted a few times. CDR3 in amino acids: CATRTGVNLADTQYF. The DNA of the CDR3 is TGCGCCACGCGGACAGGCGTGAATCTTGCAGATACGCAGTATTTT. The chain couples TRBV4-1 to TRBJ2-3; TRBD1 aligns across 7 bases. The V and J ends lost 10 bases and 4 bases, in that order; junction bases with no gene match: 14. Looked up from germline, CDR1 is MGHRA and CDR2 is YSYEKL. The CDR3 has 15 residues.

Many counts were recorded for this clonotype. V gene TRBV12-5 combines with J gene TRBJ2-7; no definite D call. The germline V gene has CDR1 LGHNT and CDR2 FRNRAP. Trimming pared 3 bases from V and 0 bases from J, leaving 9 bases between. The CDR3 has 14 residues. In nucleotides, the CDR3 is TGTGCTAGTGGTTTCGACGGTGTCTCCTACGAGCAGTACTTC. Its protein is CASGFDGVSYEQYF.

This clonotype was observed many times. The CDR3 protein is CASSFAGTHGYTF. The CDR3 nucleotides read TGTGCCAGTAGTTTTGCCGGGACGCATGGCTACACCTTC. V is TRBV19 and J is TRBJ1-2; a weak D match, TRBD1 (5 bases). There are 13 residues in the CDR3. The germline V gene has CDR1 LNHDA and CDR2 SQIVND (reference sequence). The V end was cut by 5 bases, the J end by 6 bases, with 13 bases between.

This clonotype showed up many times. This chain links TRBV6-2 or TRBV6-3 with TRBJ1-6, with D unclear. The V and J ends lost 5 bases and 7 bases respectively, with 12 bases between them. The CDR3 totals 14 residues. Germline assignment: CDR1 MNHEY and CDR2 SVGEGT. The DNA of the CDR3 is TGTGCCAGCAGTCGCGGGGTAAACAATTCACCCCTCCACTTT. Translation: CASSRGVNNSPLHF.

This clonotype was recorded at least ten times. The chain combines TRBV25-1 with TRBJ1-5; tentative D call: TRBD1 (5 bases). The CDR3 spans 15 residues. From germline, CDR1 is MGHDK and CDR2 SYGVNS. The V gene lost 5 bases and the J gene lost 3 bases, with 14 bases spanning the gap. The CDR3 loop is CASSRGKGANQPQHF. CDR3 coding DNA: TGTGCCAGCAGTCGAGGGAAAGGGGCCAATCAGCCCCAGCATTTT. Drawing the rest from reference TRBV25-1 and TRBJ1-5, the complete variable domain is EADIYQTPRYLVIGTGKKITLECSQTMGHDKMYWYQQDPGMELHLIHYSYGVNSTEKGDLSSESTVSRIRTEHFPLTLESARPSHTSQYLCASSRGKGANQPQHFGDGTRLSIL.

Notes on this clonotype: A junction end diverges from the germline sequence, so it may reflect a read error. The CDR3: CASTLGLAGNNAQYF. The CDR3 nucleotides are TGTGCCAGCACCTTAGGGCTAGCGGGAAATAATGCACAGTACTTC. The chain combines TRBV11-2 with TRBJ2-5; 9 bases match TRBD2. The V gene's germline CDR1 is SGHAT and CDR2 FQNNGV. The CDR3 sequence is 15 residues long.

This clonotype was picked up many times. This sequence joins TRBV20-1 and TRBJ2-3, with TRBD1 matching over 8 bases. With V trimmed by 6 bases and J by 4 bases, 6 bases remained unmatched. This CDR3 spans 13 amino acids. The V gene's germline CDR1 is DFQATT and CDR2 SNEGSKA (reference sequence). The chain's CDR3 is CSALTGEADTQYF. In nucleotides, the CDR3 is TGCAGTGCCCTGACAGGGGAGGCAGATACGCAGTATTTT.

The sample holds a few counts of this clonotype. V is TRBV20-1 and J is TRBJ2-7; D gene unclear. V was pared by 1 base and J by 2 bases, with 9 bases between. Germline lookup yields CDR1 DFQATT and CDR2 SNEGSKA (reference sequence). CDR3 size: 13 residues. CDR3 nucleotide sequence: TGCAGTGCTAGAGGGGCCGGAACCTACGAGCAGTACTTC. Translated, it gives CSARGAGTYEQYF.

This clonotype was observed many times. This chain links TRBV18 with TRBJ1-6; 9 bases align to TRBD1. The ends lost 3 bases at V and 9 bases at J; junction bases unmatched: 6. Germline V gene sequence: CDR1 KGHSH, CDR2 LQKENI. The CDR3 has 15 amino acids. The CDR3 region is CASSPYRGQASPLHF. Here the CDR3 DNA reads TGTGCCAGCTCACCTTACAGGGGGCAAGCTTCACCCCTCCACTTT.

In this sample, this clonotype turned up many times. The V and J genes are TRBV6-2 or TRBV6-3 and TRBJ2-2; D is unresolved. Between the trimmed V and J ends, which lost 4 bases and 6 bases, there was a span of 18 bases. Per the germline V gene, CDR1 is MNHEY and CDR2 is SVGEGT. The CDR3 has 16 amino acids. The CDR3 nucleotides are TGTGCCAGCAGTTCGACCCTCAGTGGGTATCCCGGGGAGCTGTTTTTT. Translated, it gives CASSSTLSGYPGELFF.

This clonotype has only a few counts. The V gene is TRBV19, the J gene TRBJ2-3; 7 positions match TRBD1. V shed 5 bases and J 5 bases; nucleotides not matched to a gene: 7. This CDR3 spans 14 amino acids. CDR1 and CDR2 (germline): LNHDA, SQIVND (reference sequence). The CDR3 DNA reads TGTGCCAGTAGTCCTGGGACAGCAGAAGATACGCAGTATTTT. This sequence encodes CASSPGTAEDTQYF.

The chain links TRBV5-1 to TRBJ2-7; 10 bases are shared with TRBD1. V was clipped by 7 bases and J by 7 bases; unmatched bases: 14. CDR3 length: 15 residues. Germline V gives CDR1 SGHRS, CDR2 YFSETQ. This CDR3 reads CASRARDRGLSEQYF. Written as DNA, the CDR3 is TGCGCCAGCCGGGCCCGGGACAGGGGACTTAGTGAGCAGTACTTC. The full variable domain, in which reference TRBV5-1 and TRBJ2-7 provide the parts outside the CDR3, is KAGVTQTPRYLIKTRGQQVTLSCSPISGHRSVSWYQQTPGQGLQFLFEYFSETQRNKGNFPGRFSGRQFSNSRSEMNVSTLELGDSALYLCASRARDRGLSEQYFGPGTRLTVT.

At least ten counts were recorded for this clonotype. The rearrangement links TRBV7-8 to TRBJ2-3; D is undetermined. This CDR3 has 11 residues. V was cut by 3 bases and J by 5 bases, with 3 bases left in between. Germline V gives CDR1 SGHVS, CDR2 FQNEAQ. This CDR3 reads CASSFRDTQYF. Written as DNA, the CDR3 is TGTGCCAGCAGCTTTAGAGATACGCAGTATTTT.

In this sample, this clonotype turned up many times. V usage is TRBV27 and J usage is TRBJ2-1; D remains ambiguous. Trimming left V 5 bases short and J 8 bases short, with 16 bases between. The CDR3 contains 14 residues. In germline, CDR1 is MNHEY, CDR2 SMNVEV (reference sequence). The CDR3 loop is CASSPGSPLDEQFF. The CDR3 bases are TGTGCCAGCAGTCCGGGTTCCCCGCTGGATGAGCAGTTCTTC.

This clonotype occurred many times. The chain has TRBV7-9 and TRBJ1-2; the D is unclear. Trimming pared 1 base from V and 5 bases from J, leaving 11 bases between. Germline lookup yields CDR1 SEHNR and CDR2 FQNEAQ (reference sequence). The CDR3 is made up of 14 amino acids. Written as DNA, the CDR3 is TGTGCCAGCAGCTTAGATTGGACGGGGTATGGCTACACCTTC. Translation gives CASSLDWTGYGYTF.

This clonotype was recorded at least ten times. The chain has TRBV24-1 and TRBJ2-1; 11 bases are a match to TRBD2. After removal of 0 bases from V and 15 bases from J, the junction contained 3 bases not matched to a gene. The CDR3 is made up of 13 amino acids. CDR1 is KGHDR and CDR2 is SFDVKD in the germline V gene. CDR3 sequence: CATSDLTSGSVFF. The CDR3 nucleotides read TGTGCCACCAGTGATTTGACTAGCGGGAGTGTGTTCTTC.

This clonotype was seen a few times. The CDR3 coding sequence is TGTGCCAGCAGTTACTCGACCACCGGGGGCACAGATACGCAGTATTTT. Translated, it gives CASSYSTTGGTDTQYF. The rearrangement joins TRBV6-6 to TRBJ2-3, with D maybe TRBD2 (5 bases). The germline gives CDR1 MNHNY, CDR2 SVGAGI (reference sequence). The V and J ends lost 0 bases and 1 base respectively, with 11 bases between them. The CDR3 runs 16 residues.

This clonotype was found a few times. The V call is TRBV4-2, the J call TRBJ2-1; 9 bases agree with TRBD2. The V gene's germline CDR1 is LGHNA and CDR2 YNFKEQ. V was pared by 0 bases and J by 10 bases, with 4 bases of the junction left unmatched. CDR3 length: 14 residues. CDR3 region: CASSQEGTSREQFF. CDR3 nucleotides: TGTGCCAGCAGCCAAGAAGGGACTAGCCGCGAGCAGTTCTTC.

This clonotype was detected only a few times. This rearrangement joins TRBV6-5 to TRBJ1-4; D gene uncertain. Germline V gives CDR1 MNHEY, CDR2 SVGAGI. This CDR3 spans 17 amino acids. V was clipped by 0 bases and J by 0 bases, with 11 bases between them. The CDR3 region has the DNA TGTGCCAGCAGTTACTCGGCCGGAGCCTCAACTAATGAAAAACTGTTTTTT. Translation gives CASSYSAGASTNEKLFF.

Note on this clonotype: Compared with germline, one end of the junction differs, possibly owing to a read error. The chain joins TRBV7-6 to TRBJ2-7; TRBD2 aligns across 9 bases. This CDR3 is built from 15 residues. From germline, CDR1 is SGHVS and CDR2 FNYEAQ. CDR3 nucleotide sequence: TGTACCAGCAGCTTATCTAGCGGGACGACCTACGAGCAGTACTTC. Translated: CTSSLSSGTTYEQYF.

The rearrangement joins TRBV6-5 to TRBJ2-2; 9 positions agree with TRBD2. This CDR3 spans 15 amino acids. Germline trimming cut 5 bases from V and 1 base from J; bases unmatched to any gene: 2. Germline assignment: CDR1 MNHEY and CDR2 SVGAGI. This CDR3 reads CASSQAGGNTGELFF. CDR3 DNA sequence: TGTGCCAGCAGTCAAGCGGGAGGGAACACCGGGGAGCTGTTTTTT.